Below, one TCR beta chain is given with its context. The antigen remains unidentified. A single record per CDR3 protein comes from TCRdb applying MiXCR to the PCR reads. The data contain a few hundred thousand distinct CDR3 sequences, roughly a quarter of them seen just once; the ten biggest clones take up 0.65% to 0.95%. The entry originates in a study of molecular identifiers for immune sequencing clone quantification. Overall study findings and caveats: Jurkat TCR RNA spiked in from one cell (amid more than 850,000 naive cells) was reportedly detectable.

Germline CDR1 is DFQATT and CDR2 is SNEGSKA (reference sequence). The CDR3 sequence is 13 residues long. Trimming cost V 2 bases and J 3 bases, with 11 bases left between them. The chain couples TRBV20-1 to TRBJ2-7, with D possibly called TRBD1 or TRBD2 (5 bases each). The origin of this receptor is a human donor in good health. Some libraries in this study had Jurkat cell RNA spiked in. Input material: naive CD8+ T cells from blood, with Jurkat cell RNA spiked in. This sample's subset: FACS-sorted CD8+CD4-CCR7+CD45RA+ naive T cells. The CDR3 DNA is TGCAGTGCTAGAAAAAGGGGAGACTACGAGCAGTACTTC. This gives the protein CSARKRGDYEQYF.